This T cell receptor (beta chain) is from a study of blood T cells in healthy people across ages. This clonotype was found a few times. Through a sample-barcoded 5' primer and a J-beta primer mix, a second PCR was run for about 6 to 11 cycles. A 12-random-nucleotide template-switch adaptor tagged each cDNA molecule. TCRdb itself ran the 5' RACE reads through MiXCR, one entry per CDR3 protein. The profile shows about 560,000 distinct CDR3 sequences, approximately 26% of them singletons. These data were also reused for a study on T cells of mothers and their children. That publication notes: At about 1.5 ug per 15 ul, all of the extracted RNA went into cDNA synthesis. Relative to unrelated pairs, biologically related mother-child dyads exhibited marginally greater, non-significant overlap. The data showed no persistent microchimeric T cell clones.

Sequenced input: blood. This receptor was obtained from a boy between 2 and 15 years old in good health.

The CDR3 DNA is TGTGCCAGCAGTTACTCTGGGCGACCTAGCACAGATACGCAGTATTTT. It translates to CASSYSGRPSTDTQYF. This chain joins TRBV6-6 and TRBJ2-3; D remains unclear. The CDR3 is made up of 16 amino acids. The germline gives CDR1 MNHNY, CDR2 SVGAGI (reference sequence). The ends were cut back, 0 bases at V and 0 bases at J, with 10 bases in the middle.